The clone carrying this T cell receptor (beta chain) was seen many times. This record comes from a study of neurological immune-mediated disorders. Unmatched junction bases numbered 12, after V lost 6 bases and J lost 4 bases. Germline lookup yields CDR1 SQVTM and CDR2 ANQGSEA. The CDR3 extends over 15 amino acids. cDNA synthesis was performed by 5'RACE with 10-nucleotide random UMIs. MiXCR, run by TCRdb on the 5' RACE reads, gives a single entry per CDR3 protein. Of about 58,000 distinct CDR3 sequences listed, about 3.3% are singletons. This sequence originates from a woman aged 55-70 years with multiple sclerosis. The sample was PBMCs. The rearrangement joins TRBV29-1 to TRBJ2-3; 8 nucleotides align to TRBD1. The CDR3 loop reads CSVTPGTGGSDTQYF. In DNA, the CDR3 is TGCAGCGTGACGCCCGGGACAGGCGGTTCAGATACGCAGTATTTT.